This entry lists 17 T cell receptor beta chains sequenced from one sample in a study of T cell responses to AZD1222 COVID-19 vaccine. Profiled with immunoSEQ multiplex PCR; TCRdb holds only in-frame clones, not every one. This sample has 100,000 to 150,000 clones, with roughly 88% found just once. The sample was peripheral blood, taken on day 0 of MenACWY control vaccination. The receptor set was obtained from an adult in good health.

The CDR3 is CASSQDLPYEQYF. CDR3 DNA sequence: TGCGCCAGCAGCCAAGATTTGCCGTACGAGCAGTACTTC. The rearrangement uses TRBV4-1 and TRBJ2-7; D is undetermined. CDR3 length: 13 amino acids. Germline assignment: CDR1 MGHRA and CDR2 YSYEKL. V gave up 0 bases and J gave up 4 bases, with 7 bases separating them.

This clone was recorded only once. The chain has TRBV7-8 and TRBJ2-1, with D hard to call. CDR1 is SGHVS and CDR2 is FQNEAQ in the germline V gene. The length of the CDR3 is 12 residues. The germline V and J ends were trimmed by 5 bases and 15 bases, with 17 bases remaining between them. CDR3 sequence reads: CASSPWALGPFF. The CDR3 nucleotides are TGTGCCAGCAGCCCGTGGGCCCTTGGCCCGTTCTTC.

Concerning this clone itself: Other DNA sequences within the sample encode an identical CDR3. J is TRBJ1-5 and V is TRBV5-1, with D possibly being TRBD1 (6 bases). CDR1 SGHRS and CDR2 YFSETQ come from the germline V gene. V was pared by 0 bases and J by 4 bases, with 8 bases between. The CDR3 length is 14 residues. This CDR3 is CASSLEGGNQPQHF. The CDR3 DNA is TGCGCCAGCAGCTTGGAAGGGGGAAATCAGCCCCAGCATTTT.

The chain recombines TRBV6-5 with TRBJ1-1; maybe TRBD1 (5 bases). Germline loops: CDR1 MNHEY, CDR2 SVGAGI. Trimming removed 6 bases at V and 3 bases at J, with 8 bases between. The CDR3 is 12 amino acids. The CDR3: CASSLGDTEAFF. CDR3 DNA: TGTGCCAGCAGCTTAGGGGACACTGAAGCTTTCTTT.

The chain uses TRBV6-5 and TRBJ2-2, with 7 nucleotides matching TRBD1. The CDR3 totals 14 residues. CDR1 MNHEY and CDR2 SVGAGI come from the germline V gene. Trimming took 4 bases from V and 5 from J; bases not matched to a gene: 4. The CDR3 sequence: CASSSNRGTGELFF. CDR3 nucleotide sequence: TGTGCCAGCAGTTCCAACAGGGGAACCGGGGAGCTGTTTTTT.

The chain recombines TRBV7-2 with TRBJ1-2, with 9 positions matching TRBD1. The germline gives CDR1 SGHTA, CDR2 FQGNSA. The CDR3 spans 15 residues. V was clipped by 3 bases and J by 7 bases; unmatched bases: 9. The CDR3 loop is CASSFSGQGGRGYTF. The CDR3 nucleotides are TGTGCCAGCAGCTTTTCGGGACAGGGAGGCCGTGGCTACACCTTC. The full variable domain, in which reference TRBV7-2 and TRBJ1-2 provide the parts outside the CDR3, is GAGVSQSPSNKVTEKGKDVELRCDPISGHTALYWYRQSLGQGLEFLIYFQGNSAPDKSGLPSDRFSAERTGGSVSTLTIQRTQQEDSAVYLCASSFSGQGGRGYTFGSGTRLTVV.

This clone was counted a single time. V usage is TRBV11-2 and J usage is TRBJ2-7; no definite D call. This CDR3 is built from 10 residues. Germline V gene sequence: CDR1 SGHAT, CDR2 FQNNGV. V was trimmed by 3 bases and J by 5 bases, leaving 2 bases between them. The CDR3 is CASSFDEQYF. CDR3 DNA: TGTGCCAGCAGCTTTGACGAGCAGTACTTC.

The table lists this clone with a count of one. The CDR3 is CASSRTGPRGYTF. As DNA, the CDR3 is TGTGCCAGCAGTAGAACAGGGCCACGGGGCTACACCTTC. The chain combines TRBV28 with TRBJ1-2; D perhaps matches TRBD1 (6 bases). The CDR3 spans 13 residues. V dropped 5 bases and J dropped 8 bases, with 15 bases sitting between them. The germline V gene encodes CDR1 MDHEN and CDR2 SYDVKM.

In DNA form, the CDR3 reads TGTGCCAGCAGCTACCGGGGGGGCGGGTTTGAAAAACTGTTTTTT. Translated, it gives CASSYRGGGFEKLFF. J is TRBJ1-4 and V is TRBV7-8, with D perhaps matching TRBD1 (6 bases). Looked up from germline, CDR1 is SGHVS and CDR2 is FQNEAQ. The CDR3 is made up of 15 amino acids. Trimming pared 4 bases from V and 7 bases from J, leaving 16 bases between.

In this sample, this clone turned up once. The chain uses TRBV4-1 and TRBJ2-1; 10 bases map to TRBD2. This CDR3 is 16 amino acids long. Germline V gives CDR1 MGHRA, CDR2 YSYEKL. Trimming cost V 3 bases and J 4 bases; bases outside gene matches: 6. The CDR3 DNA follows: TGCGCCAGCAGCCACGAACGGACTAGCGGATACAATGAGCAGTTCTTC. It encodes CASSHERTSGYNEQFF.

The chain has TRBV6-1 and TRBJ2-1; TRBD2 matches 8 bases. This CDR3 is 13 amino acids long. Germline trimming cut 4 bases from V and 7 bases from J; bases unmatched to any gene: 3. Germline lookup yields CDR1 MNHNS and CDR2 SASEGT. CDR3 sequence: CASSVAGWNEQFF. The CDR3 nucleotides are TGTGCCAGCAGTGTAGCGGGGTGGAATGAGCAGTTCTTC.

The CDR3 DNA reads as TGTGCCAGCAGCTTCGGGACAGGGTACCAAGAGACCCAGTACTTC. It translates to CASSFGTGYQETQYF. V usage is TRBV5-5 and J usage is TRBJ2-5, with 9 bases matching TRBD1. J was trimmed by 0 bases and V by 2 bases; bases with no gene match: 2. There are 15 residues in the CDR3. Germline V gene sequence: CDR1 SGHKS, CDR2 YYEKEE (reference sequence).

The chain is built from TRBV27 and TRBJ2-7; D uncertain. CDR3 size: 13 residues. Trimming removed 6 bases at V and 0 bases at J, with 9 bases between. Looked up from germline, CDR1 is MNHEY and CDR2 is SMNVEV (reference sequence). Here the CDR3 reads CASSGLNSYEQYF. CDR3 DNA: TGTGCCAGCAGCGGGTTGAACTCCTACGAGCAGTACTTC.

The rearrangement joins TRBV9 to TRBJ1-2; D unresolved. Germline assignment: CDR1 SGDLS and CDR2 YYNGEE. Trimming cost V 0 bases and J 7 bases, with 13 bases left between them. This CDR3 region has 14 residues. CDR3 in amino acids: CASSVAPGGPGYTF. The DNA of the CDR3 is TGTGCCAGCAGCGTAGCTCCCGGCGGGCCTGGCTACACCTTC.

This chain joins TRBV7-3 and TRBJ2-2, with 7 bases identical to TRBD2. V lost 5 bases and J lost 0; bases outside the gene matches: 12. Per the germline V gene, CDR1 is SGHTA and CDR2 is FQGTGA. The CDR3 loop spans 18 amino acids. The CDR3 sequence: CASSQPGSSGSNTGELFF. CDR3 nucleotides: TGTGCCAGCAGCCAGCCTGGTTCTAGCGGTTCGAACACCGGGGAGCTGTTTTTT. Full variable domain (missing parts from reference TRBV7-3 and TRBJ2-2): GAGVSQTPSNKVTEKGKYVELRCDPISGHTALYWYRQSLGQGPEFLIYFQGTGAADDSGLPNDRFFAVRPEGSVSTLKIQRTERGDSAVYLCASSQPGSSGSNTGELFFGEGSRLTVL.

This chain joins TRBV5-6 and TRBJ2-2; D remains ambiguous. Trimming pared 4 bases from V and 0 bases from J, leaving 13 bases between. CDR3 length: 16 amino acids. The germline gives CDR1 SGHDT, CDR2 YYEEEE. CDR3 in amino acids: CASSPYRAPNTGELFF. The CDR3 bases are TGTGCCAGCAGCCCCTACAGAGCCCCGAACACCGGGGAGCTGTTTTTT.

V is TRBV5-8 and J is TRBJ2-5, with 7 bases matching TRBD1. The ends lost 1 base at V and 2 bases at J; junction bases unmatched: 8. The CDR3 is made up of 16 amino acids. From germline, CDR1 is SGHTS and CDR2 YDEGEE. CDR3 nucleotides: TGTGCCAGCAGCTTGAACAGGGGCGAGATACAAGAGACCCAGTACTTC. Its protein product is CASSLNRGEIQETQYF. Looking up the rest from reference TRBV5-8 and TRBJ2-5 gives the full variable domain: EAGVTQSPTHLIKTRGQQATLRCSPISGHTSVYWYQQALGLGLQFLLWYDEGEERNRGNFPPRFSGRQFPNYSSELNVNALELEDSALYLCASSLNRGEIQETQYFGPGTRLLVL.